These 11 T cell receptor beta chains were sequenced from one sample in a study of blood T cell repertoires in COVID-19. The method was immunoSEQ multiplex PCR; TCRdb's version includes in-frame clones alone and lacks a portion of them. The repertoire holds just over 350,000 clones, with roughly 87% as singletons. Sequenced: PBMCs or T cells enriched from blood (not recorded which). Receptors were obtained from a woman in her twenties or thirties who had recovered from COVID-19.

Only a few counts were recorded for this clone. The rearrangement uses TRBV5-1 and TRBJ1-6, with D possibly matching TRBD1 (6 bases). CDR1 is SGHRS, CDR2 YFSETQ, per germline. V was trimmed by 4 bases and J by 10 bases, leaving 15 bases between them. The CDR3 extends over 14 amino acids. The CDR3 nucleotides read TGCGCCAGCAGCGAGATTCCAGGGGACTCACCCCTCCACTTT. Its protein product is CASSEIPGDSPLHF. The full variable domain, rest sourced from reference TRBV5-1 and TRBJ1-6, is KAGVTQTPRYLIKTRGQQVTLSCSPISGHRSVSWYQQTPGQGLQFLFEYFSETQRNKGNFPGRFSGRQFSNSRSEMNVSTLELGDSALYLCASSEIPGDSPLHFGNGTRLTVT.

This clone has more than one count but fewer than ten. The chain has TRBV6-5 and TRBJ2-3; D possibly corresponds to TRBD2 (7 bases). Germline loops: CDR1 MNHEY, CDR2 SVGAGI. Trimming took off 4 bases at V and 0 bases at J, with 11 bases between the two ends. The CDR3 consists of 15 residues. As DNA, the CDR3 is TGTGCCAGCAGTTTGGGAGGGGGGAGCACAGATACGCAGTATTTT. This gives the protein CASSLGGGSTDTQYF.

The V call is TRBV19, the J call TRBJ1-2, with a weak D call TRBD1 (6 bases). Germline values: CDR1 LNHDA, CDR2 SQIVND (reference sequence). Deletions cut 3 bases from V and 4 bases from J, with 12 bases between. CDR3 length: 14 residues. The CDR3 nucleotides are TGTGCCAGTAGTATCCCGACAGGCGGCTATGGCTACACCTTC. Translating it yields CASSIPTGGYGYTF.

V usage is TRBV4-2 and J usage is TRBJ1-4; D unresolved. The CDR3 is 19 amino acids. Trimming removed 4 bases from V and 0 bases from J, with 21 bases in between. Germline V gene lookup returns CDR1 LGHNA and CDR2 YNFKEQ. The CDR3 DNA reads as TGTGCCAGCAGCCTCACCCCGGCGTTCGGGTCGGCAACTAATGAAAAACTGTTTTTT. It codes for CASSLTPAFGSATNEKLFF.

This clone was picked up one time. The chain carries TRBV6-1 and TRBJ2-7, with D possibly matching TRBD1 (6 bases). CDR3 size: 16 residues. Trimming removed 4 bases at V and 5 bases at J, with 21 bases between. Germline loops: CDR1 MNHNS, CDR2 SASEGT. The CDR3, as DNA: TGTGCCAGCAGTGGACTACAGGGAACAGGCAACGACGAGCAGTACTTC. Amino acid sequence: CASSGLQGTGNDEQYF.

The chain recombines TRBV11-3 with TRBJ2-7; possibly TRBD2 for D (5 bases). The CDR3 extends over 14 amino acids. In germline, CDR1 is SGHNT, CDR2 YENEEA. V was shortened by 0 bases and J by 6 bases, with 12 bases between the two germline ends. CDR3 sequence: CASSLESASSEQYF. Here the CDR3 DNA reads TGTGCCAGCAGCTTAGAGTCGGCTAGCTCCGAGCAGTACTTC.

Only a few counts were recorded for this clone. J is TRBJ2-2 and V is TRBV2; 10 bases agree with TRBD2. V lost 2 bases, J lost 6 bases, and 3 bases stayed unmatched. Germline CDR1 and CDR2: SNHLY and FYNNEI. CDR3 length: 15 residues. The CDR3 DNA sequence: TGTGCCAGCAGTGAAACTAGCGGGAATGCCGGGGAGCTGTTTTTT. Encoded protein: CASSETSGNAGELFF.

This clone was counted between two and nine times. The chain joins TRBV3-1 (or the pseudogene TRBV3-2) to TRBJ2-1, with 8 bases identical to TRBD2. CDR1 and CDR2 (germline): LGHDT, YNNKEL (reference sequence). This CDR3 spans 16 amino acids. The V and J ends lost 0 bases and 7 bases, in that order; junction bases with no gene match: 8. CDR3 residues: CASSQDAASGWNEQFF. In nucleotides, the CDR3 is TGTGCCAGCAGCCAAGATGCGGCTAGCGGGTGGAATGAGCAGTTCTTC.

The J gene is TRBJ1-2, the V gene TRBV3-1 (or the pseudogene TRBV3-2); 9 positions agree with TRBD1. The CDR3 has 14 amino acids. With V trimmed by 2 bases and J by 8 bases, 6 bases remained unmatched. Germline-derived CDR1 and CDR2 are LGHDT and YNNKEL (reference sequence). DNA of the CDR3: TGTGCCAGCAGCCAAAACGCTGGACAGGGGGGCTACACCTTC. This gives the protein CASSQNAGQGGYTF.

This clone was picked up one time. The genes are TRBV19 and TRBJ2-1; 8 bases map to TRBD2. The CDR3 is 14 amino acids. With V trimmed by 6 bases and J by 7 bases, 8 bases remained unmatched. Germline CDR1 and CDR2: LNHDA and SQIVND (reference sequence). The CDR3: CASSPSGGRNEQFF. CDR3 DNA sequence: TGTGCCAGTAGCCCCAGCGGGGGCCGAAATGAGCAGTTCTTC.

In the case of this clone: Other DNA sequences within the sample encode an identical CDR3. The chain joins TRBV19 to TRBJ1-1; D gene uncertain. This CDR3 region has 14 residues. Germline-derived CDR1 and CDR2 are LNHDA and SQIVND (reference sequence). V dropped 2 bases and J dropped 0 bases, with 7 bases sitting between them. CDR3: CASSIPGMNTEAFF. The CDR3 bases are TGTGCCAGTAGTATACCAGGAATGAACACTGAAGCTTTCTTT.